The next 32 T cell receptor beta chains were all read from a single sample in a study of blood T cells in healthy people across ages. A J-beta primer mix and a sample-barcoded 5' primer were used in a second PCR of roughly 6 to 11 cycles. One entry per CDR3 protein results from TCRdb running MiXCR on the 5' RACE reads. This table has 550,000 to 700,000 distinct CDR3 sequences, approximately 25% appearing once. Sequencing was performed on blood. Source of these receptors: a woman between 70 and 85 years old in good health.

Only a few counts were recorded for this clonotype. V usage is TRBV23-1 and J usage is TRBJ2-5; D gene uncertain. TRBV23-1 is an ORF for which the function is uncertain. The CDR3 totals 16 residues. The V gene lost 10 bases and the J gene lost 3 bases, with 24 bases spanning the gap. The CDR3 loop is CAIPLKGRIMEETQYF. DNA for the CDR3: TGCGCCATCCCTCTGAAAGGCAGGATCATGGAAGAGACCCAGTACTTC.

In this sample, this clonotype turned up a few times. This chain links TRBV3-1 with TRBJ2-5; D uncertain. Gene TRBJ2-1 matches the end of the DNA better, so the J call may be wrong. Per germline, CDR1 LGHDT and CDR2 YNNKEL (reference sequence). The CDR3 totals 14 residues. The CDR3 loop reads CASSQRSGYNEQFF. The CDR3 DNA sequence: TGTGCCAGCAGCCAGAGGTCTGGGTACAATGAGCAGTTCTTC.

The rearrangement links TRBV9 to TRBJ2-5, with D perhaps being TRBD1 or TRBD2 (5 bases each). This CDR3 is built from 13 residues. Germline CDR1 SGDLS, CDR2 YYNGEE. The V gene lost 2 bases and the J gene lost 3 bases, with 8 bases spanning the gap. The DNA for the CDR3 is TGTGCCAGCAGCGTCCGGGACGAAGAGACCCAGTACTTC. It codes for CASSVRDEETQYF. The full variable domain, with the rest looked up from reference TRBV9 and TRBJ2-5, is DSGVTQTPKHLITATGQRVTLRCSPRSGDLSVYWYQQSLDQGLQFLIQYYNGEERAKGNILERFSAQQFPDLHSELNLSSLELGDSALYFCASSVRDEETQYFGPGTRLLVL.

This clonotype was seen at least ten times. This chain links TRBV20-1 with TRBJ2-5; 11 bases align to TRBD2. The V and J ends lost 2 bases and 4 bases, in that order; junction bases with no gene match: 6. Germline V gives CDR1 DFQATT, CDR2 SNEGSKA (reference sequence). This CDR3 is 15 amino acids long. The CDR3 sequence: CSARNLAGGTETQYF. Written as DNA, the CDR3 is TGCAGTGCTAGAAACCTAGCGGGGGGTACAGAGACCCAGTACTTC.

The chain has TRBV20-1 and TRBJ2-1; TRBD2 agrees at 10 bases. The V segment lost 2 bases and the J segment 6 bases; nucleotides outside the gene matches: 13. The CDR3 is made up of 17 amino acids. From germline, CDR1 is DFQATT and CDR2 SNEGSKA (reference sequence). The CDR3 DNA is TGCAGTGCTAGACAGGGGTCCAGCGGGAGGGTGGGCAATGAGCAGTTCTTC. Translation gives CSARQGSSGRVGNEQFF.

The chain recombines TRBV20-1 with TRBJ2-1; D unclear. The CDR3 runs to 14 residues. Germline V lookup: CDR1 DFQATT, CDR2 SNEGSKA (reference sequence). Trimming took off 5 bases at V and 5 bases at J, with 16 bases between the two ends. CDR3 residues: CSAAGRLSNNEQFF. CDR3 DNA: TGCAGTGCTGCAGGACGCCTCAGCAACAATGAGCAGTTCTTC.

This clonotype was observed a handful of times. The chain links TRBV7-2 to TRBJ1-2; perhaps TRBD1 as D (6 bases). The CDR3 spans 13 residues. Germline-derived CDR1 and CDR2 are SGHTA and FQGNSA. V shed 3 bases and J shed 6 bases, with 11 bases lying between them. The CDR3 loop reads CASSFYREDGYTF. The CDR3 coding sequence is TGTGCCAGCAGCTTTTACAGGGAGGATGGCTACACCTTC. The whole variable domain, remainder taken from reference TRBV7-2 and TRBJ1-2, is GAGVSQSPSNKVTEKGKDVELRCDPISGHTALYWYRQSLGQGLEFLIYFQGNSAPDKSGLPSDRFSAERTGGSVSTLTIQRTQQEDSAVYLCASSFYREDGYTFGSGTRLTVV.

This chain joins TRBV7-9 and TRBJ2-7; a possible D gene is TRBD1 (7 bases). Deletions cut 8 bases from V and 2 bases from J, with 13 bases between. Germline V lookup: CDR1 SEHNR, CDR2 FQNEAQ (reference sequence). The CDR3 spans 13 residues. CDR3 sequence reads: CASGGTATYEQYF. The CDR3 nucleotides are TGTGCCAGCGGAGGGACAGCAACCTACGAGCAGTACTTC.

This sequence joins TRBV3-1 and TRBJ1-5; D is undetermined. Germline V CDR1 and CDR2: LGHDT, YNNKEL (reference sequence). This CDR3 is 15 amino acids long. Trimming took 1 base from V and 3 from J, leaving 10 bases between them. This CDR3 is CASSQGHQDNQPQHF. For the CDR3, the DNA is TGTGCCAGCAGCCAAGGCCACCAAGACAATCAGCCCCAGCATTTT.

This clonotype was observed a handful of times. The junction departs from germline at one end; a sequencing error may be responsible. The chain joins TRBV3-1 to TRBJ2-5; no reliable D call. This CDR3 comprises 14 residues. Germline V lookup: CDR1 LGHDT, CDR2 YNNKEL (reference sequence). DNA for the CDR3: TGTGCCAGCAGCCAAGCAGATACCAGAGAGAGCCAGTACTTC. Translated, it gives CASSQADTRESQYF.

This rearrangement joins TRBV7-8 to TRBJ2-1, with D perhaps assigned TRBD1 or TRBD2 (6 bases each). The end of the DNA aligns better with TRBJ2-5, so the J call may be wrong. The CDR3 is 14 residues long. Germline assignment: CDR1 SGHVS and CDR2 FQNEAQ. The chain's CDR3 is CASSLVRGLETQYF. CDR3 DNA sequence: TGTGCCAGCAGCTTAGTCCGGGGGCTGGAGACCCAGTACTTC.

This clonotype turned up a few times. The chain employs TRBV12-3 or TRBV12-4 and TRBJ1-2; D is uncertain. The CDR3 spans 14 residues. Trimming left V 2 bases short and J 1 base short, with 8 bases between. This chain's CDR3 is CASSLQAVNYGYTF. The CDR3 DNA follows: TGTGCCAGCAGTTTACAGGCAGTTAACTATGGCTACACCTTC.

This clonotype was seen only a few times. J is TRBJ1-1 and V is TRBV11-1; 9 nucleotides line up with TRBD1. Germline CDR1 is SGHAT and CDR2 is FQDESV (reference sequence). The CDR3 contains 12 residues. The trim removed 3 bases at V and 9 bases at J, leaving 2 bases unmatched. CDR3 protein: CASSFGTGQAFF. CDR3 DNA sequence: TGTGCCAGCAGCTTTGGGACAGGGCAAGCTTTCTTT.

The chain has TRBV7-2 and TRBJ1-1, with D perhaps TRBD1 (5 bases). This CDR3 spans 15 amino acids. V was trimmed by 1 base and J by 6 bases, leaving 15 bases between them. CDR1 and CDR2 (germline): SGHTA, FQGNSA. CDR3 protein: CASSLVQGVNAEAFF. Written as DNA, the CDR3 is TGTGCCAGCAGCTTAGTCCAGGGAGTGAATGCTGAAGCTTTCTTT. The variable domain in full, completed from reference TRBV7-2 and TRBJ1-1, reads GAGVSQSPSNKVTEKGKDVELRCDPISGHTALYWYRQSLGQGLEFLIYFQGNSAPDKSGLPSDRFSAERTGGSVSTLTIQRTQQEDSAVYLCASSLVQGVNAEAFFGQGTRLTVV.

V gene TRBV12-3 or TRBV12-4 combines with J gene TRBJ1-2, with 8 positions matching TRBD1. Unmatched junction bases numbered 8, after V lost 3 bases and J lost 5 bases. This CDR3 spans 15 amino acids. The CDR3 region has the DNA TGTGCCAGCAGTTTGCAGGGGGCCTCCCTATATGGCTACACCTTC. Translating it yields CASSLQGASLYGYTF.

The chain couples TRBV3-1 to TRBJ2-3; D remains unclear. The CDR3 has 14 amino acids. Germline V gene data show CDR1 as LGHDT and CDR2 as YNNKEL (reference sequence). V was pared by 5 bases and J by 2 bases, with 11 bases between. The CDR3: CASSSRLHTDTQYF. The CDR3 DNA is TGTGCCAGCAGCTCCCGACTCCACACAGATACGCAGTATTTT.

The chain links TRBV12-3 or TRBV12-4 to TRBJ2-5, with D perhaps given as TRBD1 or TRBD2 (5 bases each). The V end was cut by 3 bases, the J end by 5 bases, with 10 bases between. The CDR3 sequence is 13 residues long. CDR3 protein: CASSFEEGETQYF. For the CDR3, the DNA is TGTGCCAGCAGTTTTGAAGAGGGGGAGACCCAGTACTTC.

The gene calls are TRBV20-1 and TRBJ2-1; 8 bases are a match to TRBD1. Matching the DNA end better, TRBJ2-5 makes the J call doubtful. Per germline, CDR1 DFQATT and CDR2 SNEGSKA (reference sequence). CDR3 length equals 14 residues. This CDR3 is CSATGQASQETQYF. The CDR3 DNA reads as TGCAGTGCTACGGGACAGGCCTCCCAAGAGACCCAGTACTTC.

This clonotype was picked up a small number of times. V and J are TRBV5-1 and TRBJ2-1; 11 bases are a match to TRBD1. The CDR3 runs 17 residues. V lost 5 bases, J lost 1 base, and 8 bases stayed unmatched. Germline V gene lookup returns CDR1 SGHRS and CDR2 YFSETQ. CDR3 in DNA: TGCGCCAGCAGGCCGGACAGGGGGCCTCCGTCCTACAATGAGCAGTTCTTC. The encoded protein is CASRPDRGPPSYNEQFF.

This chain uses TRBV15 with TRBJ2-5; D assignment may be TRBD1 or TRBD2 (5 bases each). Trimming cost V 1 base and J 9 bases, with 12 bases left between them. The length of the CDR3 is 13 residues. Germline V CDR1 and CDR2: LNHNV, YYDKDF (reference sequence). CDR3 in amino acids: CATSRAGGPAQYF. CDR3 nucleotide sequence: TGTGCCACCAGCAGAGCTGGGGGACCGGCCCAGTACTTC.

This clonotype appeared once. This sequence joins TRBV5-1 and TRBJ1-4; 7 bases agree with TRBD1. Germline CDR1 reads SGHRS; CDR2 reads YFSETQ. Trimming removed 0 bases from V and 8 bases from J; junction bases left unmatched: 10. The CDR3 loop spans 16 amino acids. The CDR3 loop reads CASSLDGQAIGEKLFF. The CDR3 DNA is TGCGCCAGCAGCTTGGATGGACAGGCGATTGGGGAAAAACTGTTTTTT.

The chain couples TRBV18 to TRBJ2-1; TRBD2 matches at 8 bases. V was pared by 5 bases and J by 9 bases, with 12 bases of the junction left unmatched. Germline assignment: CDR1 KGHSH and CDR2 LQKENI. The CDR3 runs to 15 residues. CDR3 nucleotide sequence: TGTGCCAGCTCAACGCGAGTGGGACTAGAGGCTGAGCAGTTCTTC. The encoded protein is CASSTRVGLEAEQFF. The full variable domain, its missing parts supplied by reference TRBV18 and TRBJ2-1, is NAGVMQNPRHLVRRRGQEARLRCSPMKGHSHVYWYRQLPEEGLKFMVYLQKENIIDESGMPKERFSAEFPKEGPSILRIQQVVRGDSAAYFCASSTRVGLEAEQFFGPGTRLTVL.

This chain links TRBV30 with TRBJ1-6; 8 nucleotides line up with TRBD1. Per the germline V gene, CDR1 is GTSNPN and CDR2 is SVGIG (reference sequence). Trimming at V came to 7 bases and at J to 5 bases, leaving 1 base not matched to a gene. The CDR3 totals 12 residues. The CDR3 DNA is TGTGCCTCGGACAGGGATAATTCACCCCTCCACTTT. Its protein is CASDRDNSPLHF.

This clonotype was seen only a few times. This sequence joins TRBV18 and TRBJ1-2; the D is unclear. The germline V gene encodes CDR1 KGHSH and CDR2 LQKENI. The CDR3 runs to 13 residues. V dropped 6 bases and J dropped 4 bases, with 12 bases sitting between them. CDR3 amino acids: CASSPSAGYGYTF. CDR3 coding DNA: TGTGCCAGCTCCCCCTCTGCGGGCTATGGCTACACCTTC.

The rearrangement uses TRBV9 and TRBJ2-5; 9 bases map to TRBD1. This CDR3 spans 16 amino acids. Germline loops: CDR1 SGDLS, CDR2 YYNGEE. The V gene end was trimmed by 4 bases and the J gene end by 1 base; junction bases not matched to a gene: 8. Written as DNA, the CDR3 is TGTGCCAGCAGCTCCTCCGGGACAGGGTTCCAAGAGACCCAGTACTTC. This encodes CASSSSGTGFQETQYF.

This sequence joins TRBV29-1 and TRBJ1-1; D unclear. The CDR3 loop spans 12 amino acids. V was pared by 1 base and J by 10 bases, with 13 bases between. The germline CDR1 and CDR2 sequences are SQVTM and ANQGSEA. CDR3 sequence: CSVEGGETGAFF. The CDR3 region has the DNA TGCAGCGTTGAAGGTGGGGAAACGGGAGCTTTCTTT.

In its sample, this clonotype was seen many times. The chain couples TRBV7-9 to TRBJ1-4, with TRBD1 matching 8 bases. Germline V gives CDR1 SEHNR, CDR2 FQNEAQ (reference sequence). The CDR3 runs to 14 residues. V trimming: 4 bases; J trimming: 8 bases; junction bases outside the gene matches: 6. The CDR3 here is CASSYGQGGEKLFF. The CDR3 DNA reads TGTGCCAGCAGCTATGGACAGGGCGGGGAAAAACTGTTTTTT.

In the case of this clonotype: The conserved final phenylalanine or tryptophan is absent from the CDR3, which likely points to a read error. Because the CDR3's place on the DNA is in doubt, the DNA is left out and the CDR3 is given as listed by TCRdb. This chain's CDR3 is CACSDPLALELGI. This chain joins TRBV25-1 and TRBJ2-5; no DNA check was done on the table's D call, TRBD2. The CDR3 is 13 residues long, ends included. Germline CDR1 reads MGHDK; CDR2 reads SYGVNS.

This clonotype was counted between two and nine times. The CDR3 DNA follows: TGTGCCAGCAGCTCGTGGGCGGAGGGGGTTGAGCAGTTCTTC. It encodes CASSSWAEGVEQFF. This rearrangement joins TRBV7-2 to TRBJ2-1; perhaps D is TRBD1 or TRBD2 (6 bases each). The CDR3 is 14 amino acids. Trimming left V 4 bases short and J 9 bases short, with 16 bases between. Germline CDR1 reads SGHTA; CDR2 reads FQGNSA.

This clonotype turned up a few times. In DNA, the CDR3 is TGTGCCATCAGCGCAACTGGGTTAGGGAATGAGCAGTTCTTC. Translation gives CAISATGLGNEQFF. V is TRBV10-3 and J is TRBJ2-1; D unclear. V lost 6 bases to trimming and J lost 7 bases, with 16 bases between them. The CDR3 length is 14 residues. CDR1 ENHRY and CDR2 SYGVKD come from the germline V gene.

The chain has TRBV4-2 and TRBJ1-5; D is unclear. CDR1 is LGHNA and CDR2 is YNFKEQ in the germline V gene. The CDR3 loop spans 18 amino acids. The V end lost 0 bases, the J end lost 0 bases, and 15 bases lay between the germline ends. The CDR3 DNA reads TGTGCCAGCAGCCAAGAAACATTAGGCAGTTATAGCAATCAGCCCCAGCATTTT. Protein: CASSQETLGSYSNQPQHF.

At least ten counts were recorded for this clonotype. The rearrangement links TRBV3-1 to TRBJ2-5, with D hard to call. Trimming took off 10 bases at V and 2 bases at J, with 11 bases between the two ends. The CDR3 spans 12 residues. From germline, CDR1 is LGHDT and CDR2 YNNKEL (reference sequence). The CDR3 sequence is CATNRGQETQYF. CDR3 DNA sequence: TGTGCCACCAACCGTGGTCAAGAGACCCAGTACTTC.